This TCR beta chain emerged from a study of T cell responses to AZD1222 COVID-19 vaccine (dated by TCRdb to about 2021). Study-wide context: AZD1222 recipients whose second dose came at about 4 weeks and those whose second dose came at about 12 weeks were combined into one group, since spike-specific TCR depth and breadth did not differ between the two schedules. Enrollment into the trials was organized by age into subgroups of 18-55, 56-69 and 70-plus years, and those subgroups contained about 160, 30 and 59 TCR-sequenced participants, respectively. A total of under 250 trial participants underwent TCR sequencing, of whom about 210 had received two doses of AZD1222 and some 25 had received two doses of the MenACWY control vaccine.

In this sample, this clone turned up once. The antigen it binds to is not known. The record has no base qualities; no much larger clone is one base away. Taken from cysteine to phenylalanine, the CDR3 has 12 residues. CDR3 DNA is the only sequence kept; it has 36 bases, read in frame from the first base. CDR1 and CDR2, per the germline V gene, are SGHRS and YFSETQ. V gives up 4 bases and J gives up 10 bases, and the segment between their germline ends measures 12 bases. What the authors observed across the whole study: Most participants were white British and females outnumbered males, and the authors suggested that clonal diversity may have been underestimated. In the small 56-69-year group, the increase in depth fell short of significance, most likely because of low power. A significant rise in spike-specific TCR breadth and depth was observed after two AZD1222 doses relative to day 0 and relative to MenACWY recipients. The whole spike protein was spanned by vaccine-associated CD4 TCRs, and dominant responses were seen in regions 160-218 and 743-854. Because no day 14 peak-response samples were available, repertoires were characterized only after the peak T cell response. Only five to seven AZD1222 recipients were SARS-CoV-2 seropositive at baseline, limiting conclusions about previously exposed vaccinees. Reportedly, almost half of the unique spike-specific TCRs recognized epitopes lying outside the regions that are mutated in the B.1.351 and B.1.1.7 variants.

The CDR3 regions of human TCRbeta chains were analyzed by immunosequencing. Per the authors' processing: Repertoire TCRs were checked for matches against a reference library of SARS-CoV-2-specific TCRs that had been generated using the MIRA antigen-specificity platform. Breadth meant the fraction of unique TCRs that were SARS-CoV-2-associated, whereas depth meant the fraction of total T cells that were SARS-CoV-2-associated. Using the MIRA data, every spike-specific TCR was mapped to the spike region that the TCR reacted to and assigned to either a CD4 or a CD8 class. Log10-transformed breadth and depth values were compared by one-way ANOVA with Sidak's multiple comparisons tests. Here the immuneACCESS table is served through TCRdb, limited to in-frame sequences with V and J called. Missing clones are a known gap in these copies; in checked studies unresolved V genes cover under half, and the rest lacks a known reason. Clone size and V and J calls were adopted from that table, with D and trimming inferred from the DNA. Present in this sample are approximately 44,000 clones, around three quarters of which were seen just once. Together, the top ten hold about 3.8% of the sample.

Taken with the paper, the label for time point translates to: baseline before first vaccination. The vaccinee samples were drawn from two UK trials, COV001 and COV002, one of which was a single-blind randomized controlled phase 2/3 trial testing AZD1222 (ChAdOx1 nCoV-19) in healthy adults. For TCRbeta chain sequencing, PBMC samples were collected from trial participants at day 0 and at day 28 after the second dose. The clonotype comes from an adult in good health. Source: peripheral blood, taken on day 0 of AZD1222 vaccination. This chain joins TRBV5-1 to TRBJ2-1, and perhaps TRBD1 as D gene, on 5 matching bases. Here is the DNA: TGCGCCAGCAGCCTCCAGGGTAACGAGCAGTTCTTC. Its translation reads: CASSLQGNEQFF.